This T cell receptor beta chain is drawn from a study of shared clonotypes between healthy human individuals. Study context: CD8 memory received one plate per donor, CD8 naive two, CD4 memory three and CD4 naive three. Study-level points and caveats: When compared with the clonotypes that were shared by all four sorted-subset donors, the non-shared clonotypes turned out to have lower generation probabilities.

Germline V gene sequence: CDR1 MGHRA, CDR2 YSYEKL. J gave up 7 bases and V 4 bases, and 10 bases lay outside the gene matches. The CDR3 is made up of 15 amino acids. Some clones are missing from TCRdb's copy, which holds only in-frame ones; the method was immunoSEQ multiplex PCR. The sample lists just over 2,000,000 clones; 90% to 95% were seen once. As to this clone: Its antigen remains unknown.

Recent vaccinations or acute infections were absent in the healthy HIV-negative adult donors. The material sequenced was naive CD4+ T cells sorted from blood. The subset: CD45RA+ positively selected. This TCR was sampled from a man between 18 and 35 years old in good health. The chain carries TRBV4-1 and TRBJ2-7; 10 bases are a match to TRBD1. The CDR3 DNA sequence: TGCGCCAGCAGCCTTACCGGGACAGGGGCTTATGAGCAGTACTTC. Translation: CASSLTGTGAYEQYF.